This T cell receptor (beta chain) was documented in a study of cytomegalovirus exposure and HLA in healthy donors (dated by TCRdb to about 2017). For the study in its entirety: In an earlier analysis of several hundred of the donors, approximately 260 Gb of sequence data and 117 million unique TCR beta sequences from about 190 million T cells were reported. Approximately 310 gigabases of sequencing data and some 85 million unique TCR sequences were included in an early release covering about 600 HLA-typed donors. In addition to the first cohort of approximately 650 subjects, a separate validation cohort of some 120 different subjects was used. Several DR-DQ haplotypes were treated as single units for association and clustering because of strong linkage in the cohort. The study aimed to test whether cataloging public T cell receptors could reveal signatures of past pathogen exposure. All discovery cohort repertoires had been generated on a single sequencing platform. Donor age, sex, ethnicity and CMV serostatus were compiled alongside the repertoire data. In a later analysis, previously published TCR beta repertoires from 666 donors were re-analyzed and high-resolution HLA genotyping was added so that TCR occurrence patterns could be studied. A later genetic analysis took genome-wide SNP genotypes for about 55% of the 666 donors and used that subset as a discovery cohort. The later analysis used no new phenotypic data to find candidate immune exposures, relying instead on TCR beta sequences and their occurrence across donors. On average, 235,054 unique TCR beta nucleotide sequences were sequenced per donor among about 400 genotyped donors of the cohort, with about 19% of those sequences being non-productive. The study profiled the T cell repertoires of 500 to 800 subjects by immunosequencing and related them to cytomegalovirus serostatus. Of the 300 to 500 genotyped donors, over 80% were placed in the genetic ancestry cluster associated with self-reported Caucasian donors. An earlier analysis of 500 to 650 of the donors applied high-throughput TCR beta sequencing to assess whether each TCR beta V gene segment acted as functional or pseudogenic. The number of typed donors differed by locus: roughly 629-640 for A, B, C, DRB1 and DQB1; 522 for DQA1; around 580 for DPA1; and some 470 for DPB1. The study combined high-throughput TCR immunosequencing, statistical association of individual TCRs with disease status, and machine learning to predict cytomegalovirus infection status. Both class I and class II loci were covered by HLA typing, at four-digit resolution. Here is what the overall study found, with its caveats: While some public TCRs were present in many individuals, most TCR sequences turned up only very rarely across donors. In a later analysis, several top co-occurrence clusters were reported to appear linked to parvovirus B19, influenza, CMV and Epstein-Barr virus. A total of about 180 TCR beta chains were listed by the study as associated with cytomegalovirus. The presence/absence analyses assumed that sequencing depth was roughly uniform across donors, and that assumption may not be true. Because HLA typing was missing for some donors at each locus, association tests included only the typed subset. In an earlier analysis of some 640 of the donors, most TCR beta V segments were observed in productive rearrangements about 87% or about 30% of the time, broadly matching IMGT annotations. Linkage disequilibrium might explain the correlated functional status among segregating V segments, but an unknown experimental factor could not be ruled out. A further reported finding was that TCR beta sequences accurately predicted the HLA-A and HLA-B alleles for most subjects in the first cohort. A later analysis found that most CMV-associated TCR beta chains appeared HLA-restricted, with HLA associations seemingly driven largely by CMV exposure. A few of the identified cytomegalovirus-associated TCR beta chains were confirmed in vitro to be specific for cytomegalovirus antigens. In a later analysis, HLA-associated TCR beta chains showed more clonal expansion and lower generation probabilities than non-associated chains that were equally common. In a later analysis, the rate of TCR association differed among HLA loci, with DRB1 alleles having the most associated TCRs and HLA-C alleles having the fewest. V-gene and J-gene trimming of TCR beta chains was associated with a missense DCLRE1C variant in a later genetic analysis, and the association was replicated in an independent cohort. A group of highly shared sequence variants was considered likely to be a technical artifact of the sequencing pipeline. Because counts were too low, seventeen rarely observed V segments, including chromosome 9 orphons, were left out of the earlier analysis of several hundred of the donors. The 87-base-pair reads could not distinguish some IMGT-functional V segments, including TRBV6-2 and TRBV6-3, so those segments were excluded. CMV serostatus was the only immune exposure information available for the cohort. The classifier was reported to diagnose cytomegalovirus status with high specificity and sensitivity in both the original cohort and the validation cohort. When HLA alleles, especially DR and DQ, strongly co-occurred, attributing TCR associations to individual alleles was difficult. Specific HLA alleles were associated with more than 15,000 TCR beta sequences at a false discovery rate of 0.05 in a later analysis. The authors suggested that the approach could potentially be generalized to other disease states and immunological phenotypes. The cohort was sequenced for TCR beta chains only, and without alpha or paired-chain data the features that could be detected were limited. Compared with the roughly 700-donor mean, donors in an Asian-associated ancestry cluster had fewer N-insertions in productive TCRs, according to a later genetic analysis.

Receptors were amplified or captured by the immunoSEQ multiplex PCR assay. For the multiplex PCR, a mixture combining 60 forward primers for TCR Vbeta segments and 13 reverse primers for TCR Jbeta segments was used. A multiplex PCR assay on genomic DNA amplified the CDR3 region of rearranged TCR beta genes. Amplified TCR beta libraries were sequenced as 87-base-pair reads on the Illumina HiSeq System. As for how the authors treated the data: A later analysis counted about 76 million unique TCR beta chains across the 650 to 700 repertoires, and some 12 million of these chains were shared by at least two donors. To remove PCR and sequencing errors, raw reads were error-corrected and collapsed into unique sequences using a nearest-neighbor algorithm that merged closely related sequences. CDR3 sequences were aligned to IMGT reference sequences to assign V, D and J gene segments. For a sequence to be retained, a match of at least six nucleotides to both a V gene segment and a J gene segment was required. Rearrangements were called productive when the CDR3 lacked stop codons and stayed in frame with V and J; all others were non-productive. Following IMGT convention, CDR3 was defined as the stretch from the second conserved V-encoded cysteine up to the conserved J-encoded phenylalanine. The earlier analysis of 587 of the donors excluded sequences that lacked an unambiguous match to a single V gene segment. An earlier analysis of 500 to 700 of the donors classified V segments as functional when productive rearrangements were above 56.7% and as segregating when the standard deviation between donors was above 5%. A statistical classification framework was built for diagnosing cytomegalovirus status from the catalog of TCR beta chain sequences. In a later analysis, TCR nucleotide sequences were compared against IMGT/GENE-DB human TR gene sequences so that V and J genes could be assigned. A later analysis assigned CDR3 sequences and most-parsimonious VDJ recombination scenarios with the TCRdist pipeline. In a later analysis, each TCR beta chain was defined by its CDR3 amino acid sequence together with its V-gene family, and reads without a unique V-gene family were excluded. To address suspected cross-contamination and a sequencing artifact, a later analysis removed 550 to 750 highly shared, low-generation-probability nucleotide sequences. In a later analysis, a clonal expansion index was calculated for each public chain from normalized within-repertoire ranks of inferred template counts. Generation probabilities in a later analysis came from a VDJ recombination model fitted to out-of-frame rearrangements, and those results were checked against IGoR. A later analysis scored TCR-TCR, TCR-HLA and TCR-CMV co-occurrence with hypergeometric tests, applying a repertoire-size bias correction to TCR pairs. In a later analysis, false discovery rates were estimated by permuting HLA or CMV assignments 20 times. In a later analysis, co-occurring TCRs were grouped with DBSCAN, and TCRdist sequence similarity was added when clustering was performed within HLA-allele-positive subsets. Co-occurrence clustering excluded repertoires with fewer than 30,000 or more than 120,000 public chains, plus five with anomalous nucleotide sharing. Sourced from immuneACCESS, this table was stored by TCRdb with only in-frame sequences that have V and J called. A share of the clones is absent; for the studies checked, an unresolved V gene accounts for under half, and the remainder has no known explanation. V and J calls and clone size follow that table, whereas D and trimming were derived from the DNA. The sample has fewer than 200,000 clones on record, 83% of them singletons. The ten largest clones capture 1.5% to 2% of the sample.

From a lookup of the germline V gene, CDR1 and CDR2 are ENHRY and SYGVKD. Deletion took 3 bases off V and 8 bases off J, with a span of 13 bases between the germline ends. The CDR3 has 13 amino acids, counting the end cysteine and phenylalanine. Solely the CDR3 DNA is kept, with 39 bases framed from the first base. The cohort was made up of around 720 healthy bone marrow donors. At the time of sampling, all cohort members were nominally healthy, though unrecorded immune exposures were likely present. The donor was CMV seronegative and belonged to the group of several hundred seronegative cohort members. Every donor gave a peripheral blood sample, and the peripheral blood mononuclear cells from that sample were used for TCR beta sequencing. Genomic DNA extraction from the blood cell samples was performed with the Qiagen DNeasy Blood Extraction Kit. Details on this clone: No antigen is known for it. The sample holds no much larger clone one base away, and base qualities are not on file.

Sequenced input: PBMCs. The V and J genes are TRBV10-3 and TRBJ1-2; no confident D gene assignment can be made. The TCR originated in a man aged 45 to 65 in good health and CMV-seronegative. DNA sequence: TGTGCCATCAGTGAAGGTGACTCTTACGGCTACACCTTC. Its coded protein is CAISEGDSYGYTF.